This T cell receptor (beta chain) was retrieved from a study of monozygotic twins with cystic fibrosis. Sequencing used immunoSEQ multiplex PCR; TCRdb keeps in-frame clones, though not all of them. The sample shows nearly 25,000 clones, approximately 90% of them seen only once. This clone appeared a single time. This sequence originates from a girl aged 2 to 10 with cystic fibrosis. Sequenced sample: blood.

For the CDR3, the DNA is TGTGCCAGCAGCTTATCTGAAAACTATGGCTACACCTTC. Translation: CASSLSENYGYTF. The rearrangement links TRBV7-2 to TRBJ1-2; no firm D call. Germline V gene lookup returns CDR1 SGHTA and CDR2 FQGNSA. The CDR3 is made up of 13 amino acids. Trimming took 2 bases from V and 2 from J, leaving 6 bases between them.